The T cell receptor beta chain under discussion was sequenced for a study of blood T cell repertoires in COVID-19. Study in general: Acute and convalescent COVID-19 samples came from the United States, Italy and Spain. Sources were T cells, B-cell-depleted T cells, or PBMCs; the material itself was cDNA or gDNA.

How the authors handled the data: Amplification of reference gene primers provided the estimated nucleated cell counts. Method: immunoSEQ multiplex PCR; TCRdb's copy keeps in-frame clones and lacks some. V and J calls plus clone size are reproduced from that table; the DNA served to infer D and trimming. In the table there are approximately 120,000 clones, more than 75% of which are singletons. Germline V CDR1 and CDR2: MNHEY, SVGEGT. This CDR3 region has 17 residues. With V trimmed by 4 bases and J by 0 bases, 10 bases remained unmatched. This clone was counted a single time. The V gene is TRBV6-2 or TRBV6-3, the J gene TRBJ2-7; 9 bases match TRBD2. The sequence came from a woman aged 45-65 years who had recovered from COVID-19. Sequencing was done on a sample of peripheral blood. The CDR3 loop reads CASSSFSSGKLSYEQYF. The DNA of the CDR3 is TGTGCCAGCAGTTCATTCTCTAGCGGGAAACTCTCCTACGAGCAGTACTTC.